Listed here is a single TCR beta chain. TCRdb's table, derived via immunoSEQ multiplex PCR, lists solely in-frame clones and lacks some. The table lists approximately 220,000 clones, around 84% of them singletons. V shed 4 bases and J 5 bases; nucleotides not matched to a gene: 2. This CDR3 is built from 11 residues. Germline assignment: CDR1 SQVTM and CDR2 ANQGSEA. The data were taken from a study of blood T cell repertoires in COVID-19. Study-level background: Samples came from the United States, Italy and Spain, spanning acute and convalescent COVID-19.

The specimen sequenced was peripheral blood. This TCR was recovered from a woman aged 55-69 years who had recovered from COVID-19. V and J are TRBV29-1 and TRBJ2-7, with 7 bases fitting TRBD1. CDR3 amino acids: CSVGDRDEQYF. The CDR3 DNA reads as TGCAGCGTTGGAGACAGGGACGAGCAGTACTTC.